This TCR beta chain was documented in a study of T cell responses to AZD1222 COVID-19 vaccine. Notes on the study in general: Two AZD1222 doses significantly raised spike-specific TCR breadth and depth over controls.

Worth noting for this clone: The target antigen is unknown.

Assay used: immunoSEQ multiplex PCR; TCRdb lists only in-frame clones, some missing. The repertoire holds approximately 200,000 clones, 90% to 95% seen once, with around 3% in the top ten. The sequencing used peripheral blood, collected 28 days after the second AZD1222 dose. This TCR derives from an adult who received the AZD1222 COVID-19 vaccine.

The CDR3 is CASSPAGYNEQFF. The CDR3 region has the DNA TGTGCCAGCAGCCCTGCTGGTTACAATGAGCAGTTCTTC. The chain uses TRBV7-9 and TRBJ2-1; D is ambiguous. V lost 5 bases and J lost 4, with 9 bases in between. The CDR3 runs to 13 residues. Germline loops: CDR1 SEHNR, CDR2 FQNEAQ (reference sequence).